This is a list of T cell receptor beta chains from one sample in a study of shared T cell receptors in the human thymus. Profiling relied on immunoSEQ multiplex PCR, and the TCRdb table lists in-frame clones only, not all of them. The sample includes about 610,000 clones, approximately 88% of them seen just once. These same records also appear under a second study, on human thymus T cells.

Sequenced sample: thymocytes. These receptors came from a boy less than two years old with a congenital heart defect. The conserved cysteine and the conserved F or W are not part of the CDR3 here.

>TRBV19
ASSIDLAGGPYEQY
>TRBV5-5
ASTWDRGGHYEQY
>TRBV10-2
ASTSRTSGYGEQY
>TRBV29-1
SVEAYTGRLNYGYT
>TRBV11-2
ASSPQLGGRAYEQY
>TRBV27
ASSLGQGDFFYNEQF
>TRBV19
ASSMWRQPQH
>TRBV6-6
ASSYSTGGSVYGYP
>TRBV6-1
AIQAGQETQY
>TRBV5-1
ASSLVTLQGLSGKAYEQY
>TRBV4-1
ASSQNGLAGVEETQY
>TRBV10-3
AIGRDYPSNQPQH
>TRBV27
ASSYGTDTQY
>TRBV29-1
SVGPTRGYEQY
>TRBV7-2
ASSSGTANTGELF
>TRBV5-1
ASSLKGLLYEQY
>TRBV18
ASSPYSNQPQH
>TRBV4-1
ASSQDVAIAAFAYNEQF
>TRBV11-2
ASSSRGGLVYEQY
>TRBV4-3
ASSQMADISYQETQY
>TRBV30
AWRQYRDRVNEQY
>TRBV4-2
ASSQDGLVISLETQY
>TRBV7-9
ASSSNSRTVHGYT
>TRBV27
ASTRTSGSLGEQF
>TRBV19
ASSISSWTEDYEQY
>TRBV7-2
ASSLGTGGSYEQY
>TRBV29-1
SPWFRGPYEQY
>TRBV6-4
ASSDSTSANEQF
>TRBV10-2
ASESRLAGVKTQY
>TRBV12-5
ASGSPTPGQGAYGYT
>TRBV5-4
ASSFTATGSLETQY
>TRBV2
ASSPKWGGPFNTGELF
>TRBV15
ATSRDARTGGRLDQPQH
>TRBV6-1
ASTVGAIDQPQH
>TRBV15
ATSSPGLGASYEQY
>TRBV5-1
ASSLVGQGIEY
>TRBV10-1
ASSRSERERDTQY
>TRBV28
ASSLSALKRGNTIY
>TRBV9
ASSVVPSGSGETQY
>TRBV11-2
ASSLGTSAGEQY